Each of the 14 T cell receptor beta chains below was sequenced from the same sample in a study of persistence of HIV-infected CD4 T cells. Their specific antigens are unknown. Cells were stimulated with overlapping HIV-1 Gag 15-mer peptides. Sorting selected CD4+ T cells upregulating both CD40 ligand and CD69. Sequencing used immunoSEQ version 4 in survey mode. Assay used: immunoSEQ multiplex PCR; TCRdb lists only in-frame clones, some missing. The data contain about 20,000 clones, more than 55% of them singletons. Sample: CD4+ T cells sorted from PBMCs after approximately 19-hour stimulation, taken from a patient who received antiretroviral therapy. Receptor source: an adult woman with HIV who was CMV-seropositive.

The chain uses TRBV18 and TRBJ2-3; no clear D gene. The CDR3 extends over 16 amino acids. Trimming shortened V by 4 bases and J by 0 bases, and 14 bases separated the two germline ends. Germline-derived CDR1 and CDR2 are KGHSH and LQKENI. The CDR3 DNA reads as TGTGCCAGCTCACGTATGATGTCAACTAGCACAGATACGCAGTATTTT. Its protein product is CASSRMMSTSTDTQYF.

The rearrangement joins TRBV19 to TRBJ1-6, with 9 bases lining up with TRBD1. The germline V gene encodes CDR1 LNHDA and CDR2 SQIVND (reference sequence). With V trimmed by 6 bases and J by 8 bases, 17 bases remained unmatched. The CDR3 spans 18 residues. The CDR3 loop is CASSKFTGGDFVYSPLHF. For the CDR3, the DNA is TGTGCCAGTAGCAAATTTACAGGGGGCGACTTCGTATATTCACCCCTCCACTTT.

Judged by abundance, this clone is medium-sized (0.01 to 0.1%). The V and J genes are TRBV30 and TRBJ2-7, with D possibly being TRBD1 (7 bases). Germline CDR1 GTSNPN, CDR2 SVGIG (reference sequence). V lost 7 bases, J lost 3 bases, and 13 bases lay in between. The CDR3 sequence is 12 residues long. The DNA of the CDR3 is TGTGCCTCTAACCAGGGGGGCTACGAGCAGTACTTC. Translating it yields CASNQGGYEQYF. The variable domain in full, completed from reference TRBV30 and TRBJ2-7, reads SQTIHQWPATLVQPVGSPLSLECTVEGTSNPNLYWYRQAAGRGLQLLFYSVGIGQISSEVPQNLSASRPQDRQFILSSKKLLLSDSGFYLCASNQGGYEQYFGPGTRLTVT.

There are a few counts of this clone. The CDR3 nucleotides read TGTGCCAGCAGCCAAGTGTCCAGAGAGAAGCAGTACTTC. Its protein product is CASSQVSREKQYF. This chain connects TRBV3-1 (or the pseudogene TRBV3-2) to TRBJ2-7; D not resolved. This CDR3 has 13 amino acids. Trimming took 1 base from V and 8 from J, leaving 12 bases between them. Germline assignment: CDR1 LGHDT and CDR2 YNNKEL (reference sequence).

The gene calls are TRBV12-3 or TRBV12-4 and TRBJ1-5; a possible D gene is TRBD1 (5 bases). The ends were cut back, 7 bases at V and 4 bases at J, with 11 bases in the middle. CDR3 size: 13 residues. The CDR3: CASTKTGNQPQHF. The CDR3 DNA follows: TGTGCCAGCACCAAAACAGGTAATCAGCCCCAGCATTTT.

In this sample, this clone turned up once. CDR3 coding DNA: TGTGCCACCAGTGATTTAGAGGGGTTGGGAGATGAGCAGTTCTTC. The encoded protein is CATSDLEGLGDEQFF. The V call is TRBV24-1, the J call TRBJ2-1; TRBD1 or TRBD2 may be the D gene (5 bases each). The CDR3 totals 15 residues. Germline V CDR1 and CDR2: KGHDR, SFDVKD. V lost 1 base to trimming and J lost 8 bases, with 14 bases between them.

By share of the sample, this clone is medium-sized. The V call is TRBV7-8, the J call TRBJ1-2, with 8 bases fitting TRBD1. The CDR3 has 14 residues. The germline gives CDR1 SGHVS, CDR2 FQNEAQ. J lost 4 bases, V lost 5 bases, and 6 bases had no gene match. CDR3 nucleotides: TGTGCCAGCAGCCTCAGGACAGGGACCTATGGCTACACCTTC. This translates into CASSLRTGTYGYTF.

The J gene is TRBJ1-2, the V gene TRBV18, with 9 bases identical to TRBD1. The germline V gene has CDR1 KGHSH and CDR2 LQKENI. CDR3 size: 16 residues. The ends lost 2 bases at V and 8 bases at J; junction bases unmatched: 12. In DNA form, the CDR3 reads TGTGCCAGCTCACCAGGACAGGGGCCCTTTTTGGAGGGCTACACCTTC. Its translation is CASSPGQGPFLEGYTF. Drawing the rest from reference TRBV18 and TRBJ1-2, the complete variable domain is NAGVMQNPRHLVRRRGQEARLRCSPMKGHSHVYWYRQLPEEGLKFMVYLQKENIIDESGMPKERFSAEFPKEGPSILRIQQVVRGDSAAYFCASSPGQGPFLEGYTFGSGTRLTVV.

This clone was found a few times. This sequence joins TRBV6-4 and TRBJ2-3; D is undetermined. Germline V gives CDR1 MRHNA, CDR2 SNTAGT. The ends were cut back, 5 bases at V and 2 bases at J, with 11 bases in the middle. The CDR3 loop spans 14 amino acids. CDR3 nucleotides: TGTGCCAGCAGTAGGACCGAGGCCACAGATACGCAGTATTTT. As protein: CASSRTEATDTQYF.

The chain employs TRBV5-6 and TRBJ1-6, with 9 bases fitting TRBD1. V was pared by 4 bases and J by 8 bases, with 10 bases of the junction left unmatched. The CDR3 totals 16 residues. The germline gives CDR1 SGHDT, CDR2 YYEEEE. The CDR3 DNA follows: TGTGCCAGCAGCCCCGACAGGGGGTATTGGGATTCACCCCTCCACTTT. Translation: CASSPDRGYWDSPLHF.

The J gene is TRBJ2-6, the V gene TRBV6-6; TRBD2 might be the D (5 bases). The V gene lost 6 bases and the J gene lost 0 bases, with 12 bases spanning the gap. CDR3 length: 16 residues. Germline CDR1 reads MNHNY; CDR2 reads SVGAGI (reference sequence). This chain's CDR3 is CASRNGESSGANVLTF. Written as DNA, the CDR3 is TGTGCCAGCAGGAACGGGGAAAGCTCTGGGGCCAACGTCCTGACTTTC.

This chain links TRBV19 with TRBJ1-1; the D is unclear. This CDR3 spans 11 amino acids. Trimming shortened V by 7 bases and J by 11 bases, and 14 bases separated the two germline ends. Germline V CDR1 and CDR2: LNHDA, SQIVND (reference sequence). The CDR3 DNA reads TGTGCCAGTATATCTGGGTATTCGGCTTTCTTT. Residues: CASISGYSAFF.

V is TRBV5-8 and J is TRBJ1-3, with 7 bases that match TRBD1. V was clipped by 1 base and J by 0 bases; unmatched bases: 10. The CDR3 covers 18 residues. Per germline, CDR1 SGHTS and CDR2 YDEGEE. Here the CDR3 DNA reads TGTGCCAGCAGCTTGTTTGGTGGCAGGGGGAGCTCTGGAAACACCATATATTTT. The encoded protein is CASSLFGGRGSSGNTIYF.

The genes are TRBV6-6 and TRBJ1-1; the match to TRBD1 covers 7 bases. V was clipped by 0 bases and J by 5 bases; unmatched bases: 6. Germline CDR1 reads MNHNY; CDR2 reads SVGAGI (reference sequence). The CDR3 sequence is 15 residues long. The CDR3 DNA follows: TGTGCCAGCAGTTACTCAGGGGGCGCGGGGACTGAAGCTTTCTTT. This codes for CASSYSGGAGTEAFF.